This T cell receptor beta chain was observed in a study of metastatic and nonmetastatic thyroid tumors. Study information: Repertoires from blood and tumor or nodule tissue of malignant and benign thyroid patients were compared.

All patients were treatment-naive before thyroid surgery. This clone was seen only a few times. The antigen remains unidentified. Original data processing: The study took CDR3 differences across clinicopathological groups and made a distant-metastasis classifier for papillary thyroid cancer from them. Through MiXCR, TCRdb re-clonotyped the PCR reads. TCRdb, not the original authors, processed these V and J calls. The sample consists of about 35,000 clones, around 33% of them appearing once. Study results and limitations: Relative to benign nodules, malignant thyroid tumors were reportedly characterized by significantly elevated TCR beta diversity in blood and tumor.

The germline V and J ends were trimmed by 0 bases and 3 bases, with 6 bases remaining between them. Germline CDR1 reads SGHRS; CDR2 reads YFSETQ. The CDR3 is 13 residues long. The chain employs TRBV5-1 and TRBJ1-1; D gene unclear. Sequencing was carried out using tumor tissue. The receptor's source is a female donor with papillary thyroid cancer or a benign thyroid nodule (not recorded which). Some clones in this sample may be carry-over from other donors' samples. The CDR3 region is CASSLAGDTEAFF. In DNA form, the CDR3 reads TGCGCCAGCAGCTTGGCGGGCGACACTGAAGCTTTCTTT.